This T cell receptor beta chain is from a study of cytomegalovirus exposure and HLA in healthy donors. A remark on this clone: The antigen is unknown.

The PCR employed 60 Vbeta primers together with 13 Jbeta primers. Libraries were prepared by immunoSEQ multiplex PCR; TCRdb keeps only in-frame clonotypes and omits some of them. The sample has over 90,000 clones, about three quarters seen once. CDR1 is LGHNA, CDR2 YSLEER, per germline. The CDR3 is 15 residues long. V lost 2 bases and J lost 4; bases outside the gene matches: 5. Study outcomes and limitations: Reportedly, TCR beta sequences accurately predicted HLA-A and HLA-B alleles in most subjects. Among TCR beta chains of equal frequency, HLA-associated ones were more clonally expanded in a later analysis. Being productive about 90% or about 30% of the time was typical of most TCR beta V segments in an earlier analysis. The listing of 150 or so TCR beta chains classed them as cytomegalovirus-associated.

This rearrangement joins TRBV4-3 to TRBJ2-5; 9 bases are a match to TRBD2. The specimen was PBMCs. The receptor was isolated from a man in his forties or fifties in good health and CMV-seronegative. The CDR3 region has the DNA TGCGCCAGCAGCCAAATACTAGCGGGTTCAGAGACCCAGTACTTC. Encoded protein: CASSQILAGSETQYF.